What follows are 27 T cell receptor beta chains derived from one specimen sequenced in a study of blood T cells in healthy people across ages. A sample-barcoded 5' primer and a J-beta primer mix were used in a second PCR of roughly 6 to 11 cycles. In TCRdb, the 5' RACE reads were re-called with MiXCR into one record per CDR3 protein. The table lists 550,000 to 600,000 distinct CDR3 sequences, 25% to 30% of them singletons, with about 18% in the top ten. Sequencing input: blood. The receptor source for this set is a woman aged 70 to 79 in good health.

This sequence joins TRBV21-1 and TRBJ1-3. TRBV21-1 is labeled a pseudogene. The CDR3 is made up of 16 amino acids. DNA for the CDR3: TGTGCCAGCAGCAAACAGTGCTATTTCTCTGGAAACACCATATATTTT. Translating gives CASSKQCYFSGNTIYF.

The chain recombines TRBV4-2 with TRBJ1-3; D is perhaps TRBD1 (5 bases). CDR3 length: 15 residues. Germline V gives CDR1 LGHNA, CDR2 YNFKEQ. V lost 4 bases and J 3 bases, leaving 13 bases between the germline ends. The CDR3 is CASSPDGRDGNTIYF. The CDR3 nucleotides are TGTGCCAGCAGCCCAGATGGCAGGGATGGAAACACCATATATTTT.

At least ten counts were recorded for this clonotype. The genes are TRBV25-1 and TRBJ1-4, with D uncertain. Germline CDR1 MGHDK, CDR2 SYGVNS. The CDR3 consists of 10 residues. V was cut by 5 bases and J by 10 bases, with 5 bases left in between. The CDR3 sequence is CASSFGKLFF. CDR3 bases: TGTGCCAGCAGTTTCGGAAAACTGTTTTTT. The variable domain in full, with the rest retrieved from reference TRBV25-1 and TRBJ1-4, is EADIYQTPRYLVIGTGKKITLECSQTMGHDKMYWYQQDPGMELHLIHYSYGVNSTEKGDLSSESTVSRIRTEHFPLTLESARPSHTSQYLCASSFGKLFFGSGTQLSVL.

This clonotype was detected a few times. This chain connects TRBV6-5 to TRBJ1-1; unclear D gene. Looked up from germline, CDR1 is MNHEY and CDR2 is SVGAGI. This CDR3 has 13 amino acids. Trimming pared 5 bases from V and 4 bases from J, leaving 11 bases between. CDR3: CASSPLVATEAFF. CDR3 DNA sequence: TGTGCCAGCAGTCCTCTCGTGGCCACTGAAGCTTTCTTT.

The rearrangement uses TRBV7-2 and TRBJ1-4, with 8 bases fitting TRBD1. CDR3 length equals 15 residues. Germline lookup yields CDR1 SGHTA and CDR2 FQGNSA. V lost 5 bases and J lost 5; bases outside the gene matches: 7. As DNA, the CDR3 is TGTGCCAGCAGCCCCCGGACAGGGAAAAATGAAAAACTGTTTTTT. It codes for CASSPRTGKNEKLFF. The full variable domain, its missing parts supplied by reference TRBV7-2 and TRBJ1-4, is GAGVSQSPSNKVTEKGKDVELRCDPISGHTALYWYRQSLGQGLEFLIYFQGNSAPDKSGLPSDRFSAERTGGSVSTLTIQRTQQEDSAVYLCASSPRTGKNEKLFFGSGTQLSVL.

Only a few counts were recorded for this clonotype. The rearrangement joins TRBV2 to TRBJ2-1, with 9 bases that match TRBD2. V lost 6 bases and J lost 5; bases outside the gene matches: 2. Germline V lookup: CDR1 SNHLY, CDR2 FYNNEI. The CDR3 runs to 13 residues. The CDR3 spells CASRLAGNNEQFF. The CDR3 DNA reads TGTGCCAGCAGGCTAGCGGGGAACAATGAGCAGTTCTTC.

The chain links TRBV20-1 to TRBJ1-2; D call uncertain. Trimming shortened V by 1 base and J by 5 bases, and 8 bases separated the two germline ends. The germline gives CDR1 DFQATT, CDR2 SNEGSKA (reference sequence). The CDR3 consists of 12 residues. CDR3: CSARVGGYGYTF. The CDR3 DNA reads TGCAGTGCTAGAGTTGGAGGGTATGGCTACACCTTC.

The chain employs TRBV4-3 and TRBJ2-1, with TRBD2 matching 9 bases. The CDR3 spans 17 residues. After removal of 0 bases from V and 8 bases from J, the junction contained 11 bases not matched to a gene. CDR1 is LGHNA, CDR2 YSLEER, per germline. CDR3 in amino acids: CASSQDREVAGADEQFF. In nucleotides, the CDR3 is TGCGCCAGCAGCCAAGATCGGGAGGTAGCGGGGGCGGATGAGCAGTTCTTC.

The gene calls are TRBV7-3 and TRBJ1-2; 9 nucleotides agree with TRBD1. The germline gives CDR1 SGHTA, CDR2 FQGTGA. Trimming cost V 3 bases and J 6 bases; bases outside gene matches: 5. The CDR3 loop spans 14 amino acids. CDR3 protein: CASSFPGQGNGYTF. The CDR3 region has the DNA TGTGCCAGCAGCTTTCCGGGACAGGGTAATGGCTACACCTTC. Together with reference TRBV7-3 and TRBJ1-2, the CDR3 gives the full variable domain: GAGVSQTPSNKVTEKGKYVELRCDPISGHTALYWYRQSLGQGPEFLIYFQGTGAADDSGLPNDRFFAVRPEGSVSTLKIQRTERGDSAVYLCASSFPGQGNGYTFGSGTRLTVV.

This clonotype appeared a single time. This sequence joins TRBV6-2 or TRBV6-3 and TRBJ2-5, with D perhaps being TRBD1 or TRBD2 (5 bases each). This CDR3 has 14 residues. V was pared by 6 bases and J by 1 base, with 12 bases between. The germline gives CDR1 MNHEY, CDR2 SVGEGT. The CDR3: CASRRSGTQETQYF. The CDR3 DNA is TGTGCCAGCAGGCGCTCCGGGACCCAAGAGACCCAGTACTTC.

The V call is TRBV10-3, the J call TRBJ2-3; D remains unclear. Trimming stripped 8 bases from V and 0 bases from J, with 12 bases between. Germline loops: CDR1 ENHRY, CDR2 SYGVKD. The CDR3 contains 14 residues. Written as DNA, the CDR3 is TGTGCCATCCAATCCCTAGGGAGCACAGATACGCAGTATTTT. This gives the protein CAIQSLGSTDTQYF.

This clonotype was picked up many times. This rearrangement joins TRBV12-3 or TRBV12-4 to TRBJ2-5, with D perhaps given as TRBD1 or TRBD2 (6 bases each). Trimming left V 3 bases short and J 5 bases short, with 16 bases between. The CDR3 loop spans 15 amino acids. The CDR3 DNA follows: TGTGCCAGCAGTTTCTCAGGAGGGGGTCGTGAGACCCAGTACTTC. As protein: CASSFSGGGRETQYF.

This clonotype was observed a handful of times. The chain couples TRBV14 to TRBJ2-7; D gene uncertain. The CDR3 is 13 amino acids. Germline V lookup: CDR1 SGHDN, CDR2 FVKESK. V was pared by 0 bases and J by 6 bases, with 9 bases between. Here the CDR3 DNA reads TGTGCCAGCAGCCAAGATCTTTCGGGCGAGCAGTACTTC. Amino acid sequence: CASSQDLSGEQYF.

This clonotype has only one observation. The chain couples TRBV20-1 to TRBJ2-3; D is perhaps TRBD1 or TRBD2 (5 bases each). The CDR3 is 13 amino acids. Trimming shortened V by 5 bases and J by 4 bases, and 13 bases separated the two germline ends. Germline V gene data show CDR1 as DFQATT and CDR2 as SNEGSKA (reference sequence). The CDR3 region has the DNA TGCAGTGCTCTCACGAGGGGCGCAGATACGCAGTATTTT. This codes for CSALTRGADTQYF.

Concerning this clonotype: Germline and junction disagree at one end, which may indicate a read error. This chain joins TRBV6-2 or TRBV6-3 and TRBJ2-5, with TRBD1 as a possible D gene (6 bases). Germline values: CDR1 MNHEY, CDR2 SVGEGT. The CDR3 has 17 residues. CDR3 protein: CASSYRPNRVQGETPYF. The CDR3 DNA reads TGTGCCAGCAGTTACAGGCCCAACAGGGTCCAAGGAGAGACCCCGTACTTC.

The CDR3 DNA reads TGTGCCAGCAGCCGTGAGATCGGGACAGGTCGCTTTAATCTCTACGAGCAGTACTTC. Protein sequence: CASSREIGTGRFNLYEQYF. V gene TRBV7-2 combines with J gene TRBJ2-7; 8 nucleotides agree with TRBD1. CDR1 SGHTA and CDR2 FQGNSA come from the germline V gene. The CDR3 runs 19 residues. V trimming: 5 bases; J trimming: 3 bases; junction bases outside the gene matches: 21. Full variable domain (remainder filled in from reference TRBV7-2 and TRBJ2-7): GAGVSQSPSNKVTEKGKDVELRCDPISGHTALYWYRQSLGQGLEFLIYFQGNSAPDKSGLPSDRFSAERTGGSVSTLTIQRTQQEDSAVYLCASSREIGTGRFNLYEQYFGPGTRLTVT.

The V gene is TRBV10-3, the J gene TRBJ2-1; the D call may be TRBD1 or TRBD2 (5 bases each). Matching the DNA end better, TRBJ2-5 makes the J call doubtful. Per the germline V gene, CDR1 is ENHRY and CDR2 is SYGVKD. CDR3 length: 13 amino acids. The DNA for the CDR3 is TGTGCCATCAGTGAGGAGGGGCGGGAGACCCAGTACTTC. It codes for CAISEEGRETQYF.

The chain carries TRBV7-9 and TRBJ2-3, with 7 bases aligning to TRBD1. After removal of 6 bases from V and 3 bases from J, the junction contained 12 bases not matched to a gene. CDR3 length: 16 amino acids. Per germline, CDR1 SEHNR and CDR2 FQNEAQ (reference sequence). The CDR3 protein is CASRSKTGMRTDTQYF. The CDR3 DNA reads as TGTGCCAGCAGATCTAAGACAGGGATGAGGACAGATACGCAGTATTTT.

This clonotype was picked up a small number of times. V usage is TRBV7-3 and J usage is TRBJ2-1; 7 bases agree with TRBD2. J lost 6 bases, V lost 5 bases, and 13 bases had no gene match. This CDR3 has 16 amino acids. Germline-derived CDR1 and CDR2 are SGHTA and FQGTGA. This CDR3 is CASSPWSSGALNEQFF. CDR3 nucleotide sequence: TGTGCCAGCAGCCCCTGGTCCAGCGGGGCGCTCAATGAGCAGTTCTTC.

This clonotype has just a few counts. CDR3 region: CASSFSRDRKAFF. CDR3 nucleotides: TGTGCCAGCAGTTTTTCCCGGGACAGAAAAGCTTTCTTT. The chain recombines TRBV12-3 or TRBV12-4 with TRBJ1-1; 7 bases line up with TRBD1. Germline trimming cut 3 bases from V and 9 bases from J; bases unmatched to any gene: 7. The length of the CDR3 is 13 residues.

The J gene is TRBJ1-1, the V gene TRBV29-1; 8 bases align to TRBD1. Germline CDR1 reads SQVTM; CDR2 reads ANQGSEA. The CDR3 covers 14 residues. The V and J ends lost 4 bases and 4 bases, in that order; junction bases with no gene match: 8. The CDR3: CSVGQGPMGTEAFF. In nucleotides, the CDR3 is TGCAGCGTTGGACAGGGGCCTATGGGCACTGAAGCTTTCTTT.

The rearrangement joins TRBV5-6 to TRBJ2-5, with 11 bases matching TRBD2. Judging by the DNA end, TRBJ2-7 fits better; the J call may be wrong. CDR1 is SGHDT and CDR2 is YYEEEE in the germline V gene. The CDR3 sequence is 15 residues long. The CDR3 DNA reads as TGTGCCAGCATTCGTACTAGCGGGGGAACCTTCGAGCAGTACTTC. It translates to CASIRTSGGTFEQYF.

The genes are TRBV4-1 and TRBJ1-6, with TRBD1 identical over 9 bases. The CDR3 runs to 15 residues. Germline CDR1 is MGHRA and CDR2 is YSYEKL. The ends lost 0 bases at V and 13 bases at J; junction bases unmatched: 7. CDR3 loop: CASSQEGQGTGPLHF. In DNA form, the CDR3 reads TGCGCCAGCAGCCAAGAGGGACAGGGTACAGGGCCCCTCCACTTT.

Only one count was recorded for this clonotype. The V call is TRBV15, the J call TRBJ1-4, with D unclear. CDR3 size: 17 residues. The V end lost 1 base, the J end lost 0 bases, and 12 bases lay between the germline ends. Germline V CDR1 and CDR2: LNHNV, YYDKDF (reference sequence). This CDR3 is CATSRVSLLATNEKLFF. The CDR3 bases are TGTGCCACCAGCAGAGTATCCCTTCTGGCAACTAATGAAAAACTGTTTTTT.

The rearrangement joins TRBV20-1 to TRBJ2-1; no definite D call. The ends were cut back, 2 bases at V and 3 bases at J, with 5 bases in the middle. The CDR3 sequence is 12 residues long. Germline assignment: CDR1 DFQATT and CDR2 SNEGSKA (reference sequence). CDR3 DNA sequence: TGCAGTGCTAGACAGAACTACAATGAGCAGTTCTTC. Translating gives CSARQNYNEQFF.

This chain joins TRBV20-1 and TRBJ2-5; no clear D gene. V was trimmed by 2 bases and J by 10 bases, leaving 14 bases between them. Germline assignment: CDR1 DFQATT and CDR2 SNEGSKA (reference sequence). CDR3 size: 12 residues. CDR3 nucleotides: TGCAGTGCTAGACTTTTGCGAAGGGTCCAGTACTTC. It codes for CSARLLRRVQYF.

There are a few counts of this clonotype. The CDR3 coding sequence is TGTGCCAGCACTCGACAGGGGGCGGTCGGGGAGCTGTTTTTT. It yields the protein CASTRQGAVGELFF. This chain connects TRBV6-1 to TRBJ2-2; TRBD1 matches at 10 bases. The CDR3 sequence is 14 residues long. The V gene end was trimmed by 7 bases and the J gene end by 7 bases; junction bases not matched to a gene: 6. Germline values: CDR1 MNHNS, CDR2 SASEGT.